These 19 T cell receptor beta chains originate from one sample sequenced in a study of blood T cell repertoires in COVID-19. The protocol was immunoSEQ multiplex PCR, while the TCRdb copy is restricted to in-frame clones and leaves out a portion. The sample has about 70,000 clones; more than 75% are singletons. Sequencing input: peripheral blood. Every receptor here comes from a man aged 45-60 years with acute or convalescent COVID-19.

The chain links TRBV18 to TRBJ2-1; maybe TRBD2 (5 bases). Germline CDR1 and CDR2: KGHSH and LQKENI. V lost 3 bases and J lost 4, with 13 bases in between. The CDR3 has 15 residues. The CDR3 nucleotides read TGTGCCAGCTCACCGTTCCAGGAGGAATACAATGAGCAGTTCTTC. It is translated as CASSPFQEEYNEQFF.

This rearrangement joins TRBV4-1 to TRBJ2-5, with 11 bases lining up with TRBD2. CDR3 length equals 17 residues. With V trimmed by 4 bases and J by 4 bases, 11 bases remained unmatched. Germline values: CDR1 MGHRA, CDR2 YSYEKL. The CDR3 loop is CASSPYPPLAGGETQYF. Here the CDR3 DNA reads TGCGCCAGCAGCCCCTACCCCCCGCTAGCGGGAGGAGAGACCCAGTACTTC.

Only one count was recorded for this clone. V usage is TRBV9 and J usage is TRBJ1-6; D unresolved. Between the trimmed V and J ends, which lost 3 bases and 10 bases, there was a span of 8 bases. The germline V gene encodes CDR1 SGDLS and CDR2 YYNGEE. The CDR3 is 12 residues long. In DNA, the CDR3 is TGTGCCAGCAGCGACGCAAGCTCACCCCTCCACTTT. It yields the protein CASSDASSPLHF.

The V call is TRBV28, the J call TRBJ2-7; 8 bases fit TRBD2. The CDR3 has 14 residues. V dropped 3 bases and J dropped 4; count of bases not matched to a gene: 5. The germline V gene encodes CDR1 MDHEN and CDR2 SYDVKM. The DNA for the CDR3 is TGTGCCAGCAGTTTGCGCGGGAGGATATACGAGCAGTACTTC. Translation gives CASSLRGRIYEQYF. Full variable domain (outside the CDR3, taken from reference TRBV28 and TRBJ2-7): DVKVTQSSRYLVKRTGEKVFLECVQDMDHENMFWYRQDPGLGLRLIYFSYDVKMKEKGDIPEGYSVSREKKERFSLILESASTNQTSMYLCASSLRGRIYEQYFGPGTRLTVT.

The chain is built from TRBV7-9 and TRBJ1-6; tentative D call: TRBD1 (5 bases). Germline V gene lookup returns CDR1 SEHNR and CDR2 FQNEAQ (reference sequence). V lost 4 bases and J 4 bases, leaving 14 bases between the germline ends. CDR3 size: 16 residues. The CDR3 loop is CASSSEQVPYNSPLHF. The CDR3 nucleotides are TGTGCCAGCAGCTCAGAACAGGTGCCTTATAATTCACCCCTCCACTTT.

This clone was detected once. V is TRBV3-1 (or the pseudogene TRBV3-2) and J is TRBJ2-1, with 8 bases that match TRBD2. CDR1 and CDR2 (germline): LGHDT, YNNKEL (reference sequence). The CDR3 loop spans 15 amino acids. Trimming removed 4 bases from V and 7 bases from J; junction bases left unmatched: 9. CDR3 DNA sequence: TGTGCCAGCAGCCTCGGACTAGCAGCAGGGAATGAGCAGTTCTTC. This encodes CASSLGLAAGNEQFF.

This chain uses TRBV11-2 with TRBJ2-2; D possibly corresponds to TRBD1 (6 bases). The germline gives CDR1 SGHAT, CDR2 FQNNGV. The V end was cut by 5 bases, the J end by 5 bases, with 9 bases between. The CDR3 is 13 residues long. CDR3: CASSHRVTGELFF. The CDR3 coding sequence is TGTGCCAGCAGCCACAGGGTGACCGGGGAGCTGTTTTTT.

V is TRBV18 and J is TRBJ2-2, with D perhaps matching TRBD1 (5 bases). Deletions cut 1 base from V and 6 bases from J, with 12 bases between. Germline values: CDR1 KGHSH, CDR2 LQKENI. The CDR3 sequence is 15 residues long. CDR3 bases: TGTGCCAGCTCACCACGACAGCTCGGGCCCGGGGAGCTGTTTTTT. The encoded protein is CASSPRQLGPGELFF.

V usage is TRBV7-2 and J usage is TRBJ2-5; the D gene is possibly TRBD2 (6 bases). Trimming cost V 1 base and J 4 bases, with 10 bases left between them. This CDR3 has 14 amino acids. The germline CDR1 and CDR2 sequences are SGHTA and FQGNSA. The CDR3 spells CASSLGLVGETQYF. In DNA, the CDR3 is TGTGCCAGCAGCTTAGGACTAGTTGGAGAGACCCAGTACTTC.

V gene TRBV5-1 combines with J gene TRBJ1-4; D is undetermined. This CDR3 is 14 amino acids long. Trimming removed 1 base at V and 3 bases at J, with 7 bases between. Germline V gene lookup returns CDR1 SGHRS and CDR2 YFSETQ. The chain's CDR3 is CASSLQDPNEKLFF. In DNA, the CDR3 is TGCGCCAGCAGCTTGCAGGATCCTAATGAAAAACTGTTTTTT.

This clone was observed a single time. J is TRBJ2-7 and V is TRBV28; TRBD1 matches at 11 bases. V gave up 3 bases and J gave up 0 bases; unmatched junction bases: 10. Per germline, CDR1 MDHEN and CDR2 SYDVKM. This CDR3 comprises 18 residues. This chain's CDR3 is CASSLPTSGTGGSYEQYF. The CDR3, as DNA: TGTGCCAGCAGTTTGCCCACCTCCGGGACAGGGGGCTCCTACGAGCAGTACTTC.

The chain combines TRBV7-8 with TRBJ2-1; 9 positions match TRBD2. The trim removed 1 base at V and 4 bases at J, leaving 17 bases unmatched. This CDR3 has 20 residues. Germline assignment: CDR1 SGHVS and CDR2 FQNEAQ. The CDR3 region is CASSLVFGASGDPLYNEQFF. In nucleotides, the CDR3 is TGTGCCAGCAGCTTAGTTTTTGGGGCTAGCGGGGACCCACTATACAATGAGCAGTTCTTC.

A few counts support this clone. This rearrangement joins TRBV7-9 to TRBJ2-2; 12 nucleotides line up with TRBD2. J was trimmed by 5 bases and V by 5 bases; bases with no gene match: 9. In germline, CDR1 is SEHNR, CDR2 FQNEAQ (reference sequence). The CDR3 runs 17 residues. The CDR3 here is CASSLSGTSGWTGELFF. Here the CDR3 DNA reads TGTGCCAGCAGCCTCTCCGGGACTAGCGGGTGGACCGGGGAGCTGTTTTTT.

The V call is TRBV7-9, the J call TRBJ2-5, with TRBD1 matching over 10 bases. V shed 5 bases, J shed 4 bases, and the junction held 4 bases outside the gene matches. Germline CDR1 reads SEHNR; CDR2 reads FQNEAQ (reference sequence). The CDR3 has 14 residues. This chain's CDR3 is CASSADRGLETQYF. Written as DNA, the CDR3 is TGTGCCAGCAGCGCAGACAGGGGGCTAGAGACCCAGTACTTC.

This clone has a single count. V is TRBV29-1 and J is TRBJ2-1; D possibly corresponds to TRBD2 (6 bases). Looked up from germline, CDR1 is SQVTM and CDR2 is ANQGSEA. CDR3 size: 13 residues. V lost 4 bases to trimming and J lost 8 bases, with 15 bases between them. Here the CDR3 DNA reads TGCAGCGTTGTAATCCAGGGAGGCGATGAGCAGTTCTTC. As protein: CSVVIQGGDEQFF.

The chain is built from TRBV3-1 (or the pseudogene TRBV3-2) and TRBJ2-7; D remains ambiguous. The V end was cut by 0 bases, the J end by 0 bases, with 6 bases between. The CDR3 is 14 amino acids. Germline lookup yields CDR1 LGHDT and CDR2 YNNKEL (reference sequence). In nucleotides, the CDR3 is TGTGCCAGCAGCCAAGATCCTTTCTCCTACGAGCAGTACTTC. It translates to CASSQDPFSYEQYF.

The chain recombines TRBV9 with TRBJ1-5; no firm D call. V shed 4 bases and J shed 3 bases, with 8 bases lying between them. This CDR3 contains 13 residues. CDR1 and CDR2 from the germline V gene are SGDLS and YYNGEE. CDR3 sequence reads: CASSSHFNQPQHF. The CDR3 DNA reads TGTGCCAGCAGCTCCCACTTCAATCAGCCCCAGCATTTT.

The gene calls are TRBV7-9 and TRBJ2-3; 8 bases fit TRBD1. The germline CDR1 and CDR2 sequences are SEHNR and FQNEAQ (reference sequence). This CDR3 spans 14 amino acids. J lost 4 bases, V lost 4 bases, and 4 bases had no gene match. The CDR3 is CASSSDREADTQYF. CDR3 in DNA: TGTGCCAGCAGCTCGGACAGGGAGGCAGATACGCAGTATTTT. Full variable domain (remainder filled in from reference TRBV7-9 and TRBJ2-3): DTGVSQNPRHKITKRGQNVTFRCDPISEHNRLYWYRQTLGQGPEFLTYFQNEAQLEKSRLLSDRFSAERPKGSFSTLEIQRTEQGDSAMYLCASSSDREADTQYFGPGTRLTVL.

Concerning this clone: The junction and the germline gene differ at one end; a read error may be behind it. The rearrangement uses TRBV7-7 and TRBJ2-2; the match to TRBD2 covers 15 bases. The CDR3 spans 18 residues. Germline CDR1 and CDR2: SSHAT and FNYEAQ (reference sequence). CDR3: CASSPGTSGGWNTGELFF. Here the CDR3 DNA reads TGTGCTAGCAGCCCCGGGACTAGCGGGGGGTGGAACACCGGGGAGCTGTTTTTT.